This entry describes one T cell receptor beta chain. Its antigen is as yet unknown. Time point specified: approximately twelve months of natalizumab therapy. The control group, sampled over time, had multiple sclerosis, received natalizumab and did not develop PML. The data are from a study of multiple sclerosis patients with progressive multifocal leukoencephalopathy. Study-wide points: Lower normalized Shannon entropy suggested reduced TRB diversity in most PML patients. Before and during natalizumab, the clones expanded at PML already existed.

V lost 5 bases and J 2 bases, leaving 15 bases between the germline ends. There are 15 residues in the CDR3. Germline V gives CDR1 SEHNR, CDR2 FQNEAQ (reference sequence). Method: immunoSEQ multiplex PCR; TCRdb's copy keeps in-frame clones and lacks some. This table has approximately 30,000 clones, nearly 90% appearing once. This rearrangement joins TRBV7-9 to TRBJ1-2, with a tentative D call TRBD1 (5 bases). The receptor was isolated from a human donor with multiple sclerosis. Material: PBMCs, obtained from a patient treated with natalizumab. This chain's CDR3 is CASSDERGKNYGYTF. The CDR3 nucleotides are TGTGCCAGCAGCGACGAGCGGGGGAAGAACTATGGCTACACCTTC.